These 21 T cell receptor beta chains were all obtained from the same sample, sequenced in a study of CD8+ T cells in alopecia areata (dated by TCRdb to about 2018). Read against the paper, the sample's time point label means: baseline before oral tofacitinib. Libraries were made using the immunoSEQ multiplex PCR assay. RNA was extracted from all samples and reverse transcribed into cDNA as template for TCR sequencing. Drawn from immuneACCESS, this table holds only the in-frame rearrangements with V and J called that TCRdb kept. Clones are partly lost; checked studies trace under half to an unresolved V gene and leave the rest unexplained. The sample data list 200,000 to 250,000 clones, and around three fifths of these were observed just once. Together, the top ten hold roughly 0.47% of the sample. The input for sequencing was CD4+ T cells sorted from blood, taken at week 0. These receptors originate from a human donor with alopecia areata.

The V and J genes are TRBV7-9 and TRBJ1-2; D gene ambiguous. Trimming took off 5 bases at V and 8 bases at J, with 12 bases between the two ends. CDR1 is SEHNR and CDR2 is FQNEAQ in the germline V gene (reference sequence). The CDR3 consists of 12 residues. The CDR3 region is CASSPPFEGYTF. DNA of the CDR3: TGTGCCAGCAGCCCCCCGTTTGAGGGCTACACCTTC.

The CDR3: CAWSTPGGIETQYF. For the CDR3, the DNA is TGTGCCTGGAGTACCCCAGGGGGAATCGAGACCCAGTACTTC. V usage is TRBV30 and J usage is TRBJ2-5, with TRBD1 matching 7 bases. This CDR3 is 14 amino acids long. The junction had 8 bases not matched to a gene; V was cut back by 2 bases and J by 5 bases. Per the germline V gene, CDR1 is GTSNPN and CDR2 is SVGIG (reference sequence).

This chain joins TRBV5-1 and TRBJ2-5; D ambiguous. The germline V gene encodes CDR1 SGHRS and CDR2 YFSETQ. This CDR3 region has 14 residues. The V end lost 3 bases, the J end lost 1 base, and 10 bases lay between the germline ends. The CDR3 region is CASSSQQSQETQYF. For the CDR3, the DNA is TGCGCCAGCAGCTCCCAGCAGTCCCAAGAGACCCAGTACTTC.

This clone has only one observation. This chain connects TRBV29-1 to TRBJ1-1; the D gene is possibly TRBD1 (5 bases). The CDR3 has 12 residues. V lost 8 bases to trimming and J lost 0 bases, with 10 bases between them. CDR1 and CDR2 (germline): SQVTM, ANQGSEA. Written as DNA, the CDR3 is TGCAGCCCAGGGTTACTGAACACTGAAGCTTTCTTT. Translating it yields CSPGLLNTEAFF.

This clone was picked up a small number of times. The chain joins TRBV5-1 to TRBJ2-6; D not certain. CDR1 is SGHRS and CDR2 is YFSETQ in the germline V gene. The CDR3 is made up of 14 amino acids. Trimming removed 0 bases at V and 2 bases at J, with 3 bases between. CDR3 DNA: TGCGCCAGCAGCTTGGCGGCTGGGGCCAACGTCCTGACTTTC. It is translated as CASSLAAGANVLTF.

This clone turned up a few times. V is TRBV10-3 and J is TRBJ2-2, with D tentatively TRBD2 (7 bases). The ends were cut back, 4 bases at V and 5 bases at J, with 14 bases in the middle. The CDR3 totals 15 residues. CDR1 ENHRY and CDR2 SYGVKD come from the germline V gene. The CDR3 loop reads CAISARGPPTGELFF. The CDR3, as DNA: TGTGCCATCAGTGCGCGGGGGCCACCAACCGGGGAGCTGTTTTTT.

The genes are TRBV5-1 and TRBJ2-1, with 11 positions matching TRBD2. After removal of 4 bases from V and 7 bases from J, the junction contained 7 bases not matched to a gene. This CDR3 is built from 15 residues. The V gene's germline CDR1 is SGHRS and CDR2 YFSETQ. The CDR3 sequence is CASSIASGGLNEQFF. The CDR3 DNA sequence: TGCGCCAGCAGCATCGCTAGCGGGGGGTTAAATGAGCAGTTCTTC.

The chain carries TRBV30 and TRBJ2-5; TRBD2 matches 11 bases. After removal of 3 bases from V and 2 bases from J, the junction contained 11 bases not matched to a gene. This CDR3 region has 17 residues. Per the germline V gene, CDR1 is GTSNPN and CDR2 is SVGIG (reference sequence). CDR3 coding DNA: TGTGCCTGGAGCCTGGGGCTAGCGGGGGGACTTCAAGAGACCCAGTACTTC. Residues: CAWSLGLAGGLQETQYF.

This rearrangement joins TRBV19 to TRBJ2-7; TRBD1 is a possible D gene (6 bases). This CDR3 contains 17 residues. Trimming left V 7 bases short and J 0 bases short, with 22 bases between. CDR1 LNHDA and CDR2 SQIVND come from the germline V gene (reference sequence). In DNA form, the CDR3 reads TGTGCCAGTACCGTGGGGGACCCGGGACAACACTCCTACGAGCAGTACTTC. Protein sequence: CASTVGDPGQHSYEQYF.

V and J are TRBV20-1 and TRBJ2-7; tentatively, D is TRBD1 (6 bases). The CDR3 is 11 residues long. Trimming pared 6 bases from V and 4 bases from J, leaving 10 bases between. Germline V lookup: CDR1 DFQATT, CDR2 SNEGSKA (reference sequence). For the CDR3, the DNA is TGCAGTGCCAACACAGGGTACGAGCAGTACTTC. Translated: CSANTGYEQYF.

This rearrangement joins TRBV29-1 to TRBJ2-2; 10 positions agree with TRBD1. Germline V gene data show CDR1 as SQVTM and CDR2 as ANQGSEA. After removal of 6 bases from V and 0 bases from J, the junction contained 7 bases not matched to a gene. This CDR3 region has 16 residues. The CDR3 region is CSVLTGGYTNTGELFF. The CDR3 DNA sequence: TGCAGCGTGCTGACAGGGGGCTACACGAACACCGGGGAGCTGTTTTTT.

The chain has TRBV19 and TRBJ2-6; D not certain. CDR3 length: 15 amino acids. Deletions cut 3 bases from V and 2 bases from J, with 8 bases between. Germline V lookup: CDR1 LNHDA, CDR2 SQIVND (reference sequence). CDR3 in amino acids: CASSMRVTGANVLTF. CDR3 coding DNA: TGTGCCAGTAGTATGCGTGTTACTGGGGCCAACGTCCTGACTTTC.

Ten or more counts support this clone. The CDR3 DNA reads TGTGCCAGTAATAGGGGCCTCAACTCCTACAATGAGCAGTTCTTC. Amino acid sequence: CASNRGLNSYNEQFF. The chain recombines TRBV19 with TRBJ2-1, with a tentative D call TRBD1 (5 bases). In germline, CDR1 is LNHDA, CDR2 SQIVND (reference sequence). V was cut by 7 bases and J by 0 bases, with 13 bases left in between. CDR3 length: 15 residues.

Concerning this clone: This specimen includes other DNA sequences encoding the same CDR3. V gene TRBV6-5 combines with J gene TRBJ1-2; 8 positions agree with TRBD1. Germline V gives CDR1 MNHEY, CDR2 SVGAGI. J lost 1 base, V lost 0 bases, and 1 base had no gene match. CDR3 length: 15 residues. CDR3 in DNA: TGTGCCAGCAGTTACTCAGGACAGGGTAACTATGGCTACACCTTC. It specifies CASSYSGQGNYGYTF.

This clone is a singleton in its sample. This chain joins TRBV30 and TRBJ1-5, with D perhaps TRBD1 (6 bases). Germline CDR1 and CDR2: GTSNPN and SVGIG (reference sequence). Trimming took off 8 bases at V and 3 bases at J, with 14 bases between the two ends. CDR3 size: 13 residues. CDR3 DNA sequence: TGTGCCGCGGATCAGGGACACAATCAGCCCCAGCATTTT. Its protein product is CAADQGHNQPQHF.

The chain has TRBV2 and TRBJ2-7, with TRBD1 identical over 9 bases. Trimming removed 6 bases from V and 5 bases from J; junction bases left unmatched: 5. This CDR3 spans 13 amino acids. CDR1 is SNHLY, CDR2 FYNNEI, per germline. DNA for the CDR3: TGTGCCAGCAGACCCACAGGGGGCAACGAGCAGTACTTC. Its protein is CASRPTGGNEQYF.

This clone was observed a handful of times. J is TRBJ2-1 and V is TRBV6-5; 7 bases agree with TRBD1. V lost 0 bases to trimming and J lost 14 bases; unmatched junction nucleotides: 7. This CDR3 region has 13 residues. Per germline, CDR1 MNHEY and CDR2 SVGAGI. CDR3 sequence reads: CASSYSPRQGEFF. Here the CDR3 DNA reads TGTGCCAGCAGTTACTCCCCTCGACAGGGCGAGTTCTTC.

The chain couples TRBV28 to TRBJ2-7; the D call may be TRBD1 or TRBD2 (5 bases each). The V gene lost 8 bases and the J gene lost 4 bases, with 15 bases spanning the gap. From germline, CDR1 is MDHEN and CDR2 SYDVKM. The CDR3 spans 13 residues. The CDR3 reads CASQRGPLYEQYF. The CDR3, as DNA: TGTGCCAGCCAACGGGGCCCCTTGTACGAGCAGTACTTC.

The chain carries TRBV29-1 and TRBJ2-3; TRBD2 might be the D (6 bases). Germline V gene lookup returns CDR1 SQVTM and CDR2 ANQGSEA. CDR3 length: 13 residues. V was cut by 3 bases and J by 11 bases, with 18 bases left in between. In nucleotides, the CDR3 is TGCAGCGTTGACCAGGGCCCGCGGGGAGGGCAGTATTTT. Translating gives CSVDQGPRGGQYF.

This clone was observed a few times. V usage is TRBV9 and J usage is TRBJ1-3, with D hard to call. Trimming cost V 0 bases and J 3 bases, with 7 bases left between them. The CDR3 has 14 amino acids. Germline V lookup: CDR1 SGDLS, CDR2 YYNGEE. This CDR3 reads CASSVGSGGNTIYF. DNA of the CDR3: TGTGCCAGCAGCGTAGGATCGGGTGGAAACACCATATATTTT.

CDR3 protein: CAWRRSSYEQYF. In DNA, the CDR3 is TGTGCCTGGAGAAGGAGCTCCTACGAGCAGTACTTC. The chain carries TRBV30 and TRBJ2-7, with D hard to call. Germline CDR1 is GTSNPN and CDR2 is SVGIG (reference sequence). The CDR3 is 12 residues long. The V and J ends lost 3 bases and 0 bases respectively, with 6 bases between them.